This T cell receptor beta chain was sequenced during a study of blood T cell repertoires in COVID-19. Study-wide context: Spain, Italy and the United States supplied samples that represented acute and convalescent COVID-19. PBMCs, B-cell-depleted T cells, or T cells were the source of the cDNA or gDNA that made up the material.

With 8 bases clipped from V and 1 base from J, the junction kept 3 bases outside the gene matches. Germline loops: CDR1 LNHDA, CDR2 SQIVND (reference sequence). The CDR3 length is 14 residues. Study processing details: Estimation of nucleated cell counts was performed using reference gene primer amplification. Using immunoSEQ multiplex PCR, the repertoire was profiled, and TCRdb retains in-frame clones only, with some absent. V and J calls and clone size are as listed in that table; D and trimming were resolved from the DNA. The table shows 200,000 or so clones, with about 88% occurring only once. The V and J genes are TRBV19 and TRBJ2-1; 9 bases are shared with TRBD1. The sequencing sample was made of peripheral blood. This sequence originates from a man in his sixties or seventies with acute or convalescent COVID-19. DNA for the CDR3: TGTGCCAGTGGACAGGGGCGTTCCTACAATGAGCAGTTCTTC. Translated: CASGQGRSYNEQFF.